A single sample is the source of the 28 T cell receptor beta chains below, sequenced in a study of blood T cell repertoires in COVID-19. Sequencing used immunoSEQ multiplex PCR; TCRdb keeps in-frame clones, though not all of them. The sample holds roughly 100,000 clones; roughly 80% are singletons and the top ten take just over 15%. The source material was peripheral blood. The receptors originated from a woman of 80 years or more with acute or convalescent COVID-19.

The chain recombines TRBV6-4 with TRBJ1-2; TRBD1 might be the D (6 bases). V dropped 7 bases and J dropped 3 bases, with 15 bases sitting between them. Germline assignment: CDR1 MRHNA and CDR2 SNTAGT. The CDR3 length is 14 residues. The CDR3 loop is CASKQGEDYYGYTF. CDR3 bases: TGTGCCAGCAAACAGGGTGAGGATTACTATGGCTACACCTTC.

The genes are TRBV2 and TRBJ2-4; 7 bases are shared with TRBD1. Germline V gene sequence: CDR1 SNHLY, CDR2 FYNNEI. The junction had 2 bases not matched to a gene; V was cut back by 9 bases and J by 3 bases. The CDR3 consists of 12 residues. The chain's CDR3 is CASGTVKNIQYF. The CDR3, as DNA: TGTGCCAGTGGGACAGTCAAAAACATTCAGTACTTC.

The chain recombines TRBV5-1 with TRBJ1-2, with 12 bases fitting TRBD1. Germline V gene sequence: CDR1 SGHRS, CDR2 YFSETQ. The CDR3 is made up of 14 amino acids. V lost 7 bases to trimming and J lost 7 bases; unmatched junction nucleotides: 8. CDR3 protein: CASQLGQGALGYTF. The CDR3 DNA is TGCGCCAGCCAACTGGGACAGGGGGCGCTTGGCTACACCTTC.

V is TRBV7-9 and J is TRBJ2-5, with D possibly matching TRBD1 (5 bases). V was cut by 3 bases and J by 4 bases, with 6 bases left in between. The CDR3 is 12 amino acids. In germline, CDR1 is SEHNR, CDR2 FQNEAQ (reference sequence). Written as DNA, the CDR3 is TGTGCCAGCAGCTTGGGGCGAGAGACCCAGTACTTC. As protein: CASSLGRETQYF.

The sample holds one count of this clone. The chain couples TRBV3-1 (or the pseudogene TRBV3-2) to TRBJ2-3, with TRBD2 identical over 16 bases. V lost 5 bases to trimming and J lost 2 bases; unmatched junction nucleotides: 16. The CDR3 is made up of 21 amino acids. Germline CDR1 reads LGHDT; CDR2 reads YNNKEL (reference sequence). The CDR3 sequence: CASSSSFGGLAGGDITDTQYF. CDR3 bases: TGTGCCAGCAGCTCCTCATTCGGGGGACTAGCGGGAGGGGACATCACAGATACGCAGTATTTT.

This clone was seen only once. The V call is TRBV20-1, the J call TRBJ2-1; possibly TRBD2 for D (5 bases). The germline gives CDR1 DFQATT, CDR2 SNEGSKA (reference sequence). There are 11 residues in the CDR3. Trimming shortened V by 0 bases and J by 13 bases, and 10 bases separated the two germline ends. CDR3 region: CSARDLRVQFF. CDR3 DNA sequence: TGCAGTGCTAGAGATTTGAGGGTACAGTTCTTC.

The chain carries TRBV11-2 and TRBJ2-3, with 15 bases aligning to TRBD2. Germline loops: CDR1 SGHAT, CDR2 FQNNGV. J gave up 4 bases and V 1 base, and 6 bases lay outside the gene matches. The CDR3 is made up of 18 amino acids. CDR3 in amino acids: CASSLAGLAGGPADTQYF. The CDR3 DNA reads TGTGCCAGCAGCTTAGCCGGACTAGCGGGAGGGCCCGCAGATACGCAGTATTTT.

CDR3 DNA sequence: TGTGCCAGCAAAAGTCATGGCAGGAACACTGAAGCTTTCTTT. Amino acids: CASKSHGRNTEAFF. The chain recombines TRBV6-5 with TRBJ1-1; D remains unclear. The CDR3 covers 14 residues. Germline CDR1 MNHEY, CDR2 SVGAGI. V was pared by 7 bases and J by 1 base, with 13 bases between.

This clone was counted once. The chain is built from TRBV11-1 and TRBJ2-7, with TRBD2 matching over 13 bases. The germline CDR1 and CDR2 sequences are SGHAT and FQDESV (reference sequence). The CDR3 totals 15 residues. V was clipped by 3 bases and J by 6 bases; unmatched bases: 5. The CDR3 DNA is TGTGCCAGCAGCTTCCGGACTAGCGGGAGTGGCGAGCAGTACTTC. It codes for CASSFRTSGSGEQYF.

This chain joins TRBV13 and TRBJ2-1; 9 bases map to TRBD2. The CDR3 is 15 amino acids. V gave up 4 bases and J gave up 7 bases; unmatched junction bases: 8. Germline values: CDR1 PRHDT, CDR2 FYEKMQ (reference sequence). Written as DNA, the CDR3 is TGTGCCAGCAGCTCCTCCCCAGCGGGAGGAAATGAGCAGTTCTTC. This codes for CASSSSPAGGNEQFF. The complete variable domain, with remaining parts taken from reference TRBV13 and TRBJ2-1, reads AAGVIQSPRHLIKEKRETATLKCYPIPRHDTVYWYQQGPGQDPQFLISFYEKMQSDKGSIPDRFSAQQFSDYHSELNMSSLELGDSALYFCASSSSPAGGNEQFFGPGTRLTVL.

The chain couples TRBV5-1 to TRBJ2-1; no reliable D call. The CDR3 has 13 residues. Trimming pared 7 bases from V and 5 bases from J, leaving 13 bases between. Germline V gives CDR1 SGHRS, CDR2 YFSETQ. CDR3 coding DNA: TGCGCCAGCGTGGCAGGTACCCACAATGAGCAGTTCTTC. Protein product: CASVAGTHNEQFF.

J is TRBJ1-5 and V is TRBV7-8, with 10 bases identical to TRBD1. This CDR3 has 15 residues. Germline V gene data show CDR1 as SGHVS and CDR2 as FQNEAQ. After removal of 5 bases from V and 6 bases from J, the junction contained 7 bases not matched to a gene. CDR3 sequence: CASSRATGGFQPQHF. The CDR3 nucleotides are TGTGCCAGCAGCCGAGCGACAGGGGGCTTTCAGCCCCAGCATTTT. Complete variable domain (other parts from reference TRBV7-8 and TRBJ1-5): GAGVSQSPRYKVAKRGQDVALRCDPISGHVSLFWYQQALGQGPEFLTYFQNEAQLDKSGLPSDRFFAERPEGSVSTLKIQRTQQEDSAVYLCASSRATGGFQPQHFGDGTRLSIL.

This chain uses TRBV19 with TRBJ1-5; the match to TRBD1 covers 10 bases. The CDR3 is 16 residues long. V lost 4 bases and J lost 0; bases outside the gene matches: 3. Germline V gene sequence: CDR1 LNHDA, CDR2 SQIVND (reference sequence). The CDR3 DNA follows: TGTGCCAGTAGTACCGGACAGGGGGTTAGCAATCAGCCCCAGCATTTT. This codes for CASSTGQGVSNQPQHF.

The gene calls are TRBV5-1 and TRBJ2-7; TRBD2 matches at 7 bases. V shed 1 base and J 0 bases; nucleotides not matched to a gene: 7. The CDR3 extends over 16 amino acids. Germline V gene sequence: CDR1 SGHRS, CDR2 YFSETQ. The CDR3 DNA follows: TGCGCCAGCAGCTTGTTGAGCGGGACGAGCTCCTACGAGCAGTACTTC. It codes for CASSLLSGTSSYEQYF.

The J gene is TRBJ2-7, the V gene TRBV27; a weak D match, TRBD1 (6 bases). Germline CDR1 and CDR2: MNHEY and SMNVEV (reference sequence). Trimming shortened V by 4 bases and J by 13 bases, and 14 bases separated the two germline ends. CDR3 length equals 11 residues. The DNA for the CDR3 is TGTGCCAGCAGTTGGCTGGACAGAACATACTTC. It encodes CASSWLDRTYF.

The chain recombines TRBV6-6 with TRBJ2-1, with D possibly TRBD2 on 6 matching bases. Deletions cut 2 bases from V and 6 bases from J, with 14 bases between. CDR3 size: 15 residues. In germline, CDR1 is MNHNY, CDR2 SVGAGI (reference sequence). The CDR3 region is CASSYPRRDGNEQFF. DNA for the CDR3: TGTGCCAGCAGTTACCCTCGGCGGGACGGCAATGAGCAGTTCTTC.

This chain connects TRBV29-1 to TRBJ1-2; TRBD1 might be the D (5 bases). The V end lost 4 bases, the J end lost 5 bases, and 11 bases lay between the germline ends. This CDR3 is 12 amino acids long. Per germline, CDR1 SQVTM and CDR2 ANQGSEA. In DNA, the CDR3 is TGCAGCGTTGTATTGGGGGGATATGGCTACACCTTC. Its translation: CSVVLGGYGYTF. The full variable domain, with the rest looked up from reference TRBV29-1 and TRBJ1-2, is SAVISQKPSRDICQRGTSLTIQCQVDSQVTMMFWYRQQPGQSLTLIATANQGSEATYESGFVIDKFPISRPNLTFSTLTVSNMSPEDSSIYLCSVVLGGYGYTFGSGTRLTVV.

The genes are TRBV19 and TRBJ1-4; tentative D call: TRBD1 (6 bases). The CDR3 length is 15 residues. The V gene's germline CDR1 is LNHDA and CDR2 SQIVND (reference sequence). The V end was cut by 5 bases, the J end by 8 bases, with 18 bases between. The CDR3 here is CASSDRTGIREKLFF. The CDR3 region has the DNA TGTGCCAGTAGTGACCGCACAGGGATCAGGGAAAAACTGTTTTTT.

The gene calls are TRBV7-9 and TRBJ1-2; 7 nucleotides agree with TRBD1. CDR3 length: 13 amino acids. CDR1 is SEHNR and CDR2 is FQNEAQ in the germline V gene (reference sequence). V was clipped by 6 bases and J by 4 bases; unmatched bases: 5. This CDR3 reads CASSLDRLYGYTF. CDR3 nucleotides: TGTGCCAGCAGTTTGGACAGGCTCTATGGCTACACCTTC. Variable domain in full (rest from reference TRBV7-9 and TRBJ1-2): DTGVSQNPRHKITKRGQNVTFRCDPISEHNRLYWYRQTLGQGPEFLTYFQNEAQLEKSRLLSDRFSAERPKGSFSTLEIQRTEQGDSAMYLCASSLDRLYGYTFGSGTRLTVV.

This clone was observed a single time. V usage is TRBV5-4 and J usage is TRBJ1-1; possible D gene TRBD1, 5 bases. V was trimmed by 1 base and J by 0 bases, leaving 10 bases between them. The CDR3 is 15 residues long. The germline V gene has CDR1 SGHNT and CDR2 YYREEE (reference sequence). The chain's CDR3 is CASSLNAGMNTEAFF. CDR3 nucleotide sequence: TGTGCCAGCAGCTTGAATGCAGGGATGAACACTGAAGCTTTCTTT.

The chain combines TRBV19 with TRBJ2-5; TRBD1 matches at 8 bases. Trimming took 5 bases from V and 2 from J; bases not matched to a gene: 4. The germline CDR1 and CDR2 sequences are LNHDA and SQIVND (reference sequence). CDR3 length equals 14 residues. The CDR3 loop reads CASSFGQGQETQYF. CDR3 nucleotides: TGTGCCAGTAGTTTCGGACAGGGACAAGAGACCCAGTACTTC.

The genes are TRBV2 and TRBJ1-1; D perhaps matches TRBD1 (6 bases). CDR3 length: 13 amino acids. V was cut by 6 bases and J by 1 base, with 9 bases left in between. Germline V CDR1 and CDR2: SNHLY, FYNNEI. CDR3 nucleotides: TGTGCCAGCAGACAGGGACAGAACACTGAAGCTTTCTTT. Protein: CASRQGQNTEAFF.

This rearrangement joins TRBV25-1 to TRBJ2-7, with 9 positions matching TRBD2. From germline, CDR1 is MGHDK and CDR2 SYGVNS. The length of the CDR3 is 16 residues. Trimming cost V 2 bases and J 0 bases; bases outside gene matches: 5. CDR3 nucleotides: TGTGCCAGCAGTGAAGTGGTAGCGGGAGCCTCCTACGAGCAGTACTTC. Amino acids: CASSEVVAGASYEQYF.

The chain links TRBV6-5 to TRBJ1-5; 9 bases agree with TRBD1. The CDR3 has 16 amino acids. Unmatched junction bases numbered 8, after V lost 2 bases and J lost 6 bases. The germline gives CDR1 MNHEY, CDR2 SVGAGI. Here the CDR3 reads CASSYQGQGRGQPQHF. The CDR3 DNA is TGTGCCAGCAGTTACCAGGGACAGGGCCGGGGTCAGCCCCAGCATTTT.

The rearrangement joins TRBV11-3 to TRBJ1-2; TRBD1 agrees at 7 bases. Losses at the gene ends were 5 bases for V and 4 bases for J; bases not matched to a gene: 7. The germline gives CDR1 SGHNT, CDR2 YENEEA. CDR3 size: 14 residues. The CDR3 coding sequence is TGTGCCAGCAGCGACGGGACAGTCAGCTATGGCTACACCTTC. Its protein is CASSDGTVSYGYTF.

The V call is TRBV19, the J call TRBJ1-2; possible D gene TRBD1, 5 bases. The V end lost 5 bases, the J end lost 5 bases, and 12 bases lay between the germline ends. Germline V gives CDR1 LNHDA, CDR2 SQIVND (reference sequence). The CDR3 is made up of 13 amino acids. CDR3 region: CASSSGRGYGYTF. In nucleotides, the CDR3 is TGTGCCAGTAGTTCCGGACGGGGGTATGGCTACACCTTC.

The CDR3 protein is CASSFLSGGGDYGYTF. DNA of the CDR3: TGTGCCAGCAGTTTCCTATCCGGCGGGGGAGACTATGGCTACACCTTC. The chain recombines TRBV28 with TRBJ1-2, with TRBD1 as a possible D gene (5 bases). This CDR3 comprises 16 residues. Trimming shortened V by 3 bases and J by 3 bases, and 17 bases separated the two germline ends. CDR1 is MDHEN, CDR2 SYDVKM, per germline.

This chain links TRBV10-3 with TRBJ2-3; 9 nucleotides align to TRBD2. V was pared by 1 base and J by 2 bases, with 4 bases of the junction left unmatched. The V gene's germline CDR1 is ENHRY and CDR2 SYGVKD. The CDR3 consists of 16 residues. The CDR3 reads CAISEWPSGNTDTQYF. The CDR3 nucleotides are TGTGCCATCAGTGAGTGGCCTAGCGGGAACACAGATACGCAGTATTTT.